One sample yielded the 19 T cell receptor beta chains listed below, sequenced in a study of T-cell reconstitution after alpha-beta-depleted transplantation in children. For TCRbeta, the library was prepared with unique molecular identifiers. Via MiXCR, TCRdb re-called the PCR reads, giving one row per CDR3 protein. The sample contains around 440,000 distinct CDR3 sequences, under 20% of which appear only once. Sequencing was performed on PBMCs, mostly from graft donor cells, taken 360 days after TCRalphabeta/CD19-depleted stem cell transplant. Every receptor here comes from a boy younger than two who had a stem cell transplant for Wiskott-Aldrich syndrome, so the T cells may come from the graft donor.

The chain recombines TRBV20-1 with TRBJ2-1; 16 nucleotides agree with TRBD2. The germline gives CDR1 DFQATT, CDR2 SNEGSKA (reference sequence). The CDR3 consists of 19 residues. V lost 4 bases and J lost 2; bases outside the gene matches: 11. The CDR3 region has the DNA TGCAGTGCTACCCGTCCGGGACTAGCGGGAGGGCCCGCCTACAATGAGCAGTTCTTC. Encoded protein: CSATRPGLAGGPAYNEQFF.

CDR3 amino acids: CAWSERGPNQPQHF. CDR3 DNA: TGTGCCTGGAGTGAGCGGGGACCGAATCAGCCCCAGCATTTT. The rearrangement joins TRBV30 to TRBJ1-5; D may be TRBD1 (5 bases). The germline V gene encodes CDR1 GTSNPN and CDR2 SVGIG (reference sequence). Trimming pared 1 base from V and 4 bases from J, leaving 11 bases between. This CDR3 is built from 14 residues.

Ten or more counts support this clonotype. The chain has TRBV5-1 and TRBJ1-6; D perhaps matches TRBD1 (6 bases). The CDR3 covers 16 residues. From germline, CDR1 is SGHRS and CDR2 YFSETQ. The V and J ends lost 0 bases and 9 bases respectively, with 16 bases between them. The CDR3 region has the DNA TGCGCCAGCAGCTTGGCCGCGGGACAAGGACGTTCACCCCTCCACTTT. Its translation is CASSLAAGQGRSPLHF.

This clonotype was observed a handful of times. V usage is TRBV19 and J usage is TRBJ1-4; the D gene is possibly TRBD1 (5 bases). The CDR3 is 12 amino acids. V was shortened by 10 bases and J by 8 bases, with 14 bases between the two germline ends. Germline CDR1 reads LNHDA; CDR2 reads SQIVND (reference sequence). The CDR3 region is CATLGGREKLFF. The CDR3 DNA sequence: TGTGCCACCCTCGGGGGTAGAGAAAAACTGTTTTTT.

The chain uses TRBV13 and TRBJ2-7; 7 nucleotides line up with TRBD1. J gave up 1 base and V 5 bases, and 17 bases lay outside the gene matches. Germline V gene lookup returns CDR1 PRHDT and CDR2 FYEKMQ (reference sequence). This CDR3 is built from 18 residues. The CDR3 DNA is TGTGCCAGCAGCGTAAGGGGTGTAGGGACAGCGGTTTCCTACGAGCAGTACTTC. This sequence encodes CASSVRGVGTAVSYEQYF.

The table lists this clonotype with a few counts. The chain couples TRBV5-1 to TRBJ2-4; 9 positions agree with TRBD1. Germline V gives CDR1 SGHRS, CDR2 YFSETQ. There are 14 residues in the CDR3. V was clipped by 4 bases and J by 6 bases; unmatched bases: 5. The CDR3: CASSDRDRVNIQYF. In DNA form, the CDR3 reads TGCGCCAGCAGCGACCGGGACAGGGTAAACATTCAGTACTTC.

This clonotype occurred a few times. The V call is TRBV7-9, the J call TRBJ2-7, with D perhaps TRBD1 (5 bases). The germline CDR1 and CDR2 sequences are SEHNR and FQNEAQ (reference sequence). The CDR3 has 17 residues. The V and J ends lost 5 bases and 0 bases respectively, with 20 bases between them. The CDR3 sequence is CASSDGQGGISSYEQYF. The CDR3 DNA reads as TGTGCCAGCAGCGACGGCCAGGGCGGTATATCCTCCTACGAGCAGTACTTC. Drawing the rest from reference TRBV7-9 and TRBJ2-7, the complete variable domain is DTGVSQNPRHKITKRGQNVTFRCDPISEHNRLYWYRQTLGQGPEFLTYFQNEAQLEKSRLLSDRFSAERPKGSFSTLEIQRTEQGDSAMYLCASSDGQGGISSYEQYFGPGTRLTVT.

This rearrangement joins TRBV13 to TRBJ1-2, with D tentatively TRBD1 (5 bases). V dropped 2 bases and J dropped 3 bases, with 10 bases sitting between them. This CDR3 spans 14 amino acids. From germline, CDR1 is PRHDT and CDR2 FYEKMQ (reference sequence). CDR3 residues: CASSLNRRDYGYTF. The CDR3 nucleotides are TGTGCCAGCAGCTTAAACAGGCGAGACTATGGCTACACCTTC.

This clonotype was picked up a small number of times. The chain links TRBV5-1 to TRBJ2-7; the D is unclear. There are 14 residues in the CDR3. The germline gives CDR1 SGHRS, CDR2 YFSETQ. The germline V and J ends were trimmed by 0 bases and 8 bases, with 15 bases remaining between them. The CDR3 sequence is CASSLGQEGQKQYF. CDR3 nucleotide sequence: TGCGCCAGCAGCTTGGGACAAGAAGGCCAAAAGCAGTACTTC.

This clonotype was observed at least ten times. The chain links TRBV5-1 to TRBJ2-7; D possibly uses TRBD1 or TRBD2 (6 bases each). The V and J ends lost 6 bases and 2 bases respectively, with 12 bases between them. Looked up from germline, CDR1 is SGHRS and CDR2 is YFSETQ. The CDR3 length is 13 residues. CDR3 nucleotide sequence: TGCGCCAGCAAGGGGGGATTGACCTACGAGCAGTACTTC. Translation: CASKGGLTYEQYF.

This clonotype was found a few times. The chain combines TRBV29-1 with TRBJ2-2, with D possibly TRBD1 on 6 matching bases. The length of the CDR3 is 16 residues. Between the trimmed V and J ends, which lost 0 bases and 7 bases, there was a span of 18 bases. Germline V CDR1 and CDR2: SQVTM, ANQGSEA. CDR3 in amino acids: CSVEDPGASRVGELFF. Written as DNA, the CDR3 is TGCAGCGTTGAAGATCCAGGGGCTAGCAGGGTCGGGGAGCTGTTTTTT.

The V call is TRBV28, the J call TRBJ2-3; 7 nucleotides match TRBD2. This CDR3 is 15 amino acids long. Germline V gene data show CDR1 as MDHEN and CDR2 as SYDVKM. The CDR3, as DNA: TGTGCTATATCGGGGGGTCCGTCTAGCACAGATACGCAGTATTTT. This codes for CAISGGPSSTDTQYF.

The V and J genes are TRBV15 and TRBJ2-1; 8 positions agree with TRBD2. The germline CDR1 and CDR2 sequences are LNHNV and YYDKDF (reference sequence). The junction had 7 bases not matched to a gene; V was cut back by 3 bases and J by 3 bases. The CDR3 covers 16 residues. CDR3 nucleotide sequence: TGTGCCACCAGCAGCCCCGGGACTAGGGGCTACAATGAGCAGTTCTTC. Its translation is CATSSPGTRGYNEQFF.

V and J are TRBV5-1 and TRBJ2-3; a weak D match, TRBD2 (5 bases). V gave up 4 bases and J gave up 8 bases, with 11 bases separating them. Germline CDR1 reads SGHRS; CDR2 reads YFSETQ. This CDR3 comprises 12 residues. The CDR3 DNA follows: TGCGCCAGCAGCGTCGGACGGGGTACGCAGTATTTT. This codes for CASSVGRGTQYF. The full variable domain, completed using reference TRBV5-1 and TRBJ2-3, is KAGVTQTPRYLIKTRGQQVTLSCSPISGHRSVSWYQQTPGQGLQFLFEYFSETQRNKGNFPGRFSGRQFSNSRSEMNVSTLELGDSALYLCASSVGRGTQYFGPGTRLTVL.

This clonotype has only a few counts. The V and J genes are TRBV2 and TRBJ2-1; unclear D gene. Trimming cost V 6 bases and J 7 bases, with 10 bases left between them. In germline, CDR1 is SNHLY, CDR2 FYNNEI. The CDR3 consists of 12 residues. In DNA, the CDR3 is TGTGCCAGCAGGGAAAACGAAAATGAGCAGTTCTTC. Protein sequence: CASRENENEQFF.

V and J are TRBV7-8 and TRBJ2-3; D unresolved. The V gene lost 5 bases and the J gene lost 2 bases, with 8 bases spanning the gap. This CDR3 is built from 13 residues. CDR1 and CDR2 from the germline V gene are SGHVS and FQNEAQ. Here the CDR3 reads CASSADNTDTQYF. CDR3 coding DNA: TGTGCCAGCAGCGCCGACAACACAGATACGCAGTATTTT.

The CDR3 DNA reads TGTGCCAGCAGCCAAAGTTACGGGAGTCGGTCATACAATGAGCAGTTCTTC. Translated: CASSQSYGSRSYNEQFF. The V gene is TRBV3-1, the J gene TRBJ2-1, with D maybe TRBD2 (6 bases). Germline lookup yields CDR1 LGHDT and CDR2 YNNKEL (reference sequence). Between the trimmed V and J ends, which lost 2 bases and 4 bases, there was a span of 18 bases. The CDR3 loop spans 17 amino acids.

This clonotype was observed many times. V and J are TRBV7-9 and TRBJ1-5; 7 bases are shared with TRBD1. J lost 6 bases, V lost 5 bases, and 13 bases had no gene match. The CDR3 has 16 residues. Germline lookup yields CDR1 SEHNR and CDR2 FQNEAQ (reference sequence). CDR3 bases: TGTGCCAGCAGCCCCGTCGGGCAGGGGGGAGGTCAGCCCCAGCATTTT. It codes for CASSPVGQGGGQPQHF.

This clonotype was picked up a small number of times. The V gene is TRBV27, the J gene TRBJ2-7; 7 nucleotides match TRBD2. This CDR3 has 16 residues. In germline, CDR1 is MNHEY, CDR2 SMNVEV (reference sequence). The ends lost 5 bases at V and 3 bases at J; junction bases unmatched: 13. CDR3 residues: CASSPGLREEGYEQYF. The DNA for the CDR3 is TGTGCCAGCAGTCCGGGCCTACGGGAGGAGGGCTACGAGCAGTACTTC.